The source of this T cell receptor beta chain is a study of blood T cell repertoires in COVID-19. The study assigned cohorts using participant-reported clinical history. Donors in Cohort 3 who had recovered were those with two negative PCRs, healthcare professional clearance, or resolution of their symptoms. Authors' methods: Amplification from reference gene primers served as the basis for estimated nucleated cell counts. Generated by immunoSEQ multiplex PCR, the TCRdb table keeps only in-frame clones and is missing some. V and J calls plus clone size are reproduced from that table; the DNA served to infer D and trimming. The sample holds 250,000 to 300,000 clones; 65% to 85% are singletons and the top ten take roughly 3.1%. The V gene's germline CDR1 is SGHRS and CDR2 YFSETQ. Trimming took 0 bases from V and 2 from J, leaving 15 bases between them. This CDR3 is 16 amino acids long.

V gene TRBV5-1 combines with J gene TRBJ2-7, with D unresolved. The receptor's source is a man over 45 who had recovered from COVID-19. Sequencing used PBMCs or T cells enriched from blood (not recorded which). The CDR3 DNA follows: TGCGCCAGCAGCTTGGTTAGGTTCATGGAGACCTACGAGCAGTACTTC. Its translation: CASSLVRFMETYEQYF. The full variable domain, in which reference TRBV5-1 and TRBJ2-7 provide the parts outside the CDR3, is KAGVTQTPRYLIKTRGQQVTLSCSPISGHRSVSWYQQTPGQGLQFLFEYFSETQRNKGNFPGRFSGRQFSNSRSEMNVSTLELGDSALYLCASSLVRFMETYEQYFGPGTRLTVT.